Below, one TCR beta chain is given with its context. What it recognizes is unknown. The data are from a study of human T cells and chemical hapten exposure. Study context: 2% DPC applied to a roughly 2 cm by roughly 2 cm arm area sensitized donors. Patch tests put 0.01% DPC on the upper back, and the results were checked at 6 days. Findings and caveats of the study: Every donor had alopecia, and their immune response may therefore differ from healthy people's. The study found expanded TCRs formed significantly more large CDR3 similarity clusters than controls.

CDR1 is MNHEY and CDR2 is SVGEGT in the germline V gene. The CDR3 runs to 16 residues. The ends lost 5 bases at V and 3 bases at J; junction bases unmatched: 8. One entry per CDR3 protein results from TCRdb running MiXCR on the RACE reads. Of 150,000 to 200,000 distinct CDR3 sequences in the sample, 14% are singletons; the top ten hold approximately 1.5%. Time point indicated: patch test 1, 2 weeks after DPC sensitization. Treatment in this sample: therapeutic diphenylcyclopropenone sensitization with weekly scalp DPC. This receptor was identified in a woman in her thirties with alopecia areata. Some clones in this sample may be carry-over from other donors' samples. This chain joins TRBV6-2 or TRBV6-3 and TRBJ1-5, with 9 bases matching TRBD1. Sequenced material: whole blood, taken in connection with sensitization to the hapten diphenylcyclopropenone (DPC). The CDR3 region is CASSPTTGGFNQPQHF. DNA for the CDR3: TGTGCCAGCAGTCCCACGACAGGGGGGTTCAATCAGCCCCAGCATTTT.